This T cell receptor (beta chain) was sequenced for a study of blood T cell repertoires in COVID-19. This CDR3 comprises 17 residues. Trimming removed 5 bases from V and 3 bases from J; junction bases left unmatched: 11. The germline CDR1 and CDR2 sequences are SGHAT and FQNNGV. In its sample, this clone was seen once. Generated by immunoSEQ multiplex PCR, the TCRdb table keeps only in-frame clones and is missing some. This repertoire shows 100,000 to 150,000 clones, 85% to 90% found once; its top ten account for 0.7% to 0.9%. The receptor comes from a woman between 50 and 59 years old with active or convalescent COVID-19. The specimen was peripheral blood. This chain uses TRBV11-2 with TRBJ2-7; TRBD2 aligns across 12 bases. CDR3 sequence: CASSPWASGRENYEQYF. The CDR3 DNA is TGTGCCAGCAGCCCCTGGGCTAGCGGGAGGGAAAACTACGAGCAGTACTTC.